This TCR beta chain was profiled in a study of CD8 T cells in ankylosing spondylitis. Study results and caveats: A TCR beta motif of 7 or 8 highly homologous variants appeared characteristic of ankylosing spondylitis blood. Past studies reported some motif variants in reactive arthritis synovial fluid and blood. The study looked at matched synovial fluid samples from ankylosing spondylitis patients. Disease-linked clones were reported to be significantly enriched there.

TCRdb re-called the 5' RACE reads with MiXCR, one entry per CDR3 protein. Of about 240,000 distinct CDR3 sequences detected, 20% to 30% appear once; the ten largest clones hold 0.5% to 0.65%. A remark on this clonotype: The antigen is not known.

The CDR3 loop spans 15 amino acids. Germline CDR1 MNHEY, CDR2 SVGAGI. V lost 4 bases to trimming and J lost 4 bases, with 17 bases between them. The sample comprised blood, either unsorted or a sorted T cell fraction (not recorded which). The origin of this receptor is a male donor with ankylosing spondylitis or in good health (not recorded which). The J gene is TRBJ2-7, the V gene TRBV6-5, with D possibly being TRBD1 (6 bases). CDR3 bases: TGTGCCAGCAGTTCCGAGACAGGTTCAACTTACGAGCAGTACTTC. Amino acids: CASSSETGSTYEQYF.